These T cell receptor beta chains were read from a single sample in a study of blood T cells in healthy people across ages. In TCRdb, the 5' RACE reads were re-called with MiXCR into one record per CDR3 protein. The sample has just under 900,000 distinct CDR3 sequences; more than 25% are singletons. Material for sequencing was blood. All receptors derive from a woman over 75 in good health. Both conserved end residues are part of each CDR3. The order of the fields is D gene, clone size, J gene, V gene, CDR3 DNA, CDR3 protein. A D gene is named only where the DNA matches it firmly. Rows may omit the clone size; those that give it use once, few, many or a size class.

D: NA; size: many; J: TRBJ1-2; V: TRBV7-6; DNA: TGTGCCAGCAGCCCCGCGGGGGGTGATGGCTACACCTTC; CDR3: CASSPAGGDGYTF
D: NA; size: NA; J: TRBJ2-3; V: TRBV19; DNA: TGTGCCAGTAGTAGTGCACAGAACACAGATACGCGGTATTTT; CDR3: CASSSAQNTDTRYF
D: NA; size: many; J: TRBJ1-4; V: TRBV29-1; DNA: TGCAGCGTTGGAAGGTGGGATGAAAAACTGTTTTTT; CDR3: CSVGRWDEKLFF
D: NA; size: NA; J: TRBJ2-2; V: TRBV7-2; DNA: TGTGCCAGCAGCTTAGCGGGCGGCAGGTCGGGCACCGGGGAGCTGTTTTTT; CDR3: CASSLAGGRSGTGELFF
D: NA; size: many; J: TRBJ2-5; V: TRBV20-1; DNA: TGCAGTGCTAGAGATTTTGCGGGGGCCTCAGAGACCCAGTACTTC; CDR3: CSARDFAGASETQYF
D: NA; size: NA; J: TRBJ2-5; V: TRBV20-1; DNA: TGCAGTGCTTCCCAGACAGGGAGGGGACAAGAGACCCAGTACTTC; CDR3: CSASQTGRGQETQYF
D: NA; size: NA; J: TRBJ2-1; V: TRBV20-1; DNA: TGCAGTGGAACTAGGAGATCTGAGCAGTTCTTC; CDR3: CSGTRRSEQFF
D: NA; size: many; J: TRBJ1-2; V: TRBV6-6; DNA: TGTGCCAGCAGTTCGATGTCCGTGGCAGGCAACTATGGCTACACCTTC; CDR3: CASSSMSVAGNYGYTF
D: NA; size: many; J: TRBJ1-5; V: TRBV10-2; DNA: TGCGCCAGCAAACGGGCAGAAAATCAGCCCCAGCATTTT; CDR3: CASKRAENQPQHF
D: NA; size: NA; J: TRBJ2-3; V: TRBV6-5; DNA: TGTGCCAGCAGCGCTACGTCTTGGAAAGATACGCAGTATTTT; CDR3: CASSATSWKDTQYF
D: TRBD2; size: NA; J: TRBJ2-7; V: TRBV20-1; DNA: TGCAGTGCTAGAGTAGGCGGGAGAGGGTACGAGCAGTACTTC; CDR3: CSARVGGRGYEQYF
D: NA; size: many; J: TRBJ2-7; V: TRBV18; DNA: TGTGCCAGCTCACCAGCGTTTCCCCCCTACGAGCAGTACTTC; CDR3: CASSPAFPPYEQYF
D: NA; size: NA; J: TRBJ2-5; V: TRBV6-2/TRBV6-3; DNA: TGTGCCAGCAGTTACTCGGGGGCGAATGAGCGGGAGACCCAGTACTTC; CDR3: CASSYSGANERETQYF
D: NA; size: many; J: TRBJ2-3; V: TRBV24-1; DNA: TGTGCCACCAGAAGCCGGGACACTAGCACAGATACGCAGTATTTT; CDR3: CATRSRDTSTDTQYF
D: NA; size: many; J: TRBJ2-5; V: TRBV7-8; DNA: TGTGCCAGCAGAATGAGGTGGCAGCAAGAGACCCAGTACTTC; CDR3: CASRMRWQQETQYF
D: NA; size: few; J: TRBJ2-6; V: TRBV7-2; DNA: TGTGCCAGCAGCTCCCCGGGAAGTTCTGGGGCCAACGTCCGGACTTTC; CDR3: CASSSPGSSGANVRTF
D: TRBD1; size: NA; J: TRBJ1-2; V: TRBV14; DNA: TGTGCCAGCAGCCGCCTGGACAGGGGCGATGGCTACACCTTC; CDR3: CASSRLDRGDGYTF
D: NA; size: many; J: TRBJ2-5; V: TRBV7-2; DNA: TGTGCCAGCAGCTTATCGCGATCTCAAGAGACCCAGTACTTC; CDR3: CASSLSRSQETQYF
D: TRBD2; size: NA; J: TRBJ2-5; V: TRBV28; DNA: TGTGCCAGCAGTTCCTCCGGGACTAGCGGGAGGGGAGAGACCCAGTACTTC; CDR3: CASSSSGTSGRGETQYF
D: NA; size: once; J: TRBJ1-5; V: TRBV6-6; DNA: TGTGCCAGCAGCCCCGAGCCCTCCAATCAGCCCCAGCATTTT; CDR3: CASSPEPSNQPQHF
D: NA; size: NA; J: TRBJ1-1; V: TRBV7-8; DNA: TGTGCCAGCAGCGAAAGAAGGATACCCACTGAAGCTTTCTTT; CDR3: CASSERRIPTEAFF
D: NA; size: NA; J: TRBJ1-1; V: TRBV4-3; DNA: TGCGCCAGCAGCCGAAACCAGGCCGGTCAAGCTTTCTTT; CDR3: CASSRNQAGQAFF
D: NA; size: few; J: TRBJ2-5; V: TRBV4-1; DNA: TGCGCCAGCAGCAAGTGGGACCCGGGGCAAGAGACCCAGTACTTC; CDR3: CASSKWDPGQETQYF
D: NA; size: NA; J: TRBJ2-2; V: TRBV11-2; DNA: TGTGTCAGCAGCCCTAGGGCGGGCGACGACACCGGGGAGCTGTTTTTT; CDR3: CVSSPRAGDDTGELFF
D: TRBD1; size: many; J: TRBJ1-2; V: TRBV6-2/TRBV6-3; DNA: TGCGCCAGCAGCCGACAGGGGAACTATGGCTACACCTTC; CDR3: CASSRQGNYGYTF
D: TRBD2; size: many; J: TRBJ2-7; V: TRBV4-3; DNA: TGCGCCAGCAGCCCCGGACTAGCGTCCTACGAGCAGTACTTC; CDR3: CASSPGLASYEQYF
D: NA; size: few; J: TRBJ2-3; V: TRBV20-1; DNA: TGCAGTGCTACGGGGCAGGGGTTCGCAGATACGCAGTATTTT; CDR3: CSATGQGFADTQYF
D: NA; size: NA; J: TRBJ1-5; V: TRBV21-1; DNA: TGTGCCAGCAGCTTAAAAGAGGGGGACAGGGGAGCGTGTGGTAATCAGCCCCAGCATTTT; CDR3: CASSLKEGDRGACGNQPQHF
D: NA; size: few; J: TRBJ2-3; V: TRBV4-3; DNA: TGCGCCAGCAGCCAAGGAGGGGGGCCATTAGTAACGCAGTATTTT; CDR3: CASSQGGGPLVTQYF
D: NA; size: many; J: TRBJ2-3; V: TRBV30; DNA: TGTGCCTGGAGTCTAGGCTTTGCGCAGTATTTT; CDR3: CAWSLGFAQYF